This T cell receptor (beta chain) derives from a study of cytomegalovirus exposure and HLA in healthy donors. Study-wide results and caveats: Among the CMV-associated chains, a few were confirmed in vitro as specific for CMV antigens.

For this clone: What it binds is unknown.

Profiling relied on immunoSEQ multiplex PCR, and the TCRdb table lists in-frame clones only, not all of them. In the table there are about 160,000 clones, 75% to 90% of which are singletons. The CDR3 consists of 14 residues. Trimming removed 7 bases from V and 0 bases from J, with 13 bases in between. Germline V gene sequence: CDR1 SNHLY, CDR2 FYNNEI. This receptor was taken from a woman in her late teens or twenties in good health and CMV-seronegative. The sequencing sample was made of PBMCs. The chain employs TRBV2 and TRBJ2-7; D is perhaps TRBD1 (6 bases). The CDR3 nucleotides read TGTGCCAGCAAAACAGGGCCGAGCTCCTACGAGCAGTACTTC. Translated, it gives CASKTGPSSYEQYF.